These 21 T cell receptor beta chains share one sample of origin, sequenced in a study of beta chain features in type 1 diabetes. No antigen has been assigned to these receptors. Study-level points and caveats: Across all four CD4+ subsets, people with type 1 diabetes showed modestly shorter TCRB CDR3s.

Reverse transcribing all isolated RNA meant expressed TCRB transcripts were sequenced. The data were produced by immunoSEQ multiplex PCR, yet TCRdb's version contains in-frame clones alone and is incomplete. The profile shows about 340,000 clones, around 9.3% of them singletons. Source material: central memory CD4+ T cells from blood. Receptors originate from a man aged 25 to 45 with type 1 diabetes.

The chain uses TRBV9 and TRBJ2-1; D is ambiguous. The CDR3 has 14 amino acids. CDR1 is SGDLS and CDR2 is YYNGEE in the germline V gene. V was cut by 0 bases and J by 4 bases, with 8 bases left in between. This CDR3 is CASSVGKEYNEQFF. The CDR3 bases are TGTGCCAGCAGCGTAGGAAAGGAGTACAATGAGCAGTTCTTC.

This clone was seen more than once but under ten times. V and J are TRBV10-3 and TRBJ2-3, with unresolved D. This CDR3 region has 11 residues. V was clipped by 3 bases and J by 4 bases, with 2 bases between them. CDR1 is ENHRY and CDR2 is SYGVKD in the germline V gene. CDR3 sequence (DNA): TGTGCCATCAGTGAACCAGATACGCAGTATTTT. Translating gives CAISEPDTQYF.

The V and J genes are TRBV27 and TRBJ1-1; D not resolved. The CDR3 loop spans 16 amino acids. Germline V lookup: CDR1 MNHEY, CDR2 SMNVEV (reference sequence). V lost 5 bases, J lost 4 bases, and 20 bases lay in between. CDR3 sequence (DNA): TGTGCCAGCAGTCCGAATGGGGTTCGGGGTGGCACTGAAGCTTTCTTT. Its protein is CASSPNGVRGGTEAFF.

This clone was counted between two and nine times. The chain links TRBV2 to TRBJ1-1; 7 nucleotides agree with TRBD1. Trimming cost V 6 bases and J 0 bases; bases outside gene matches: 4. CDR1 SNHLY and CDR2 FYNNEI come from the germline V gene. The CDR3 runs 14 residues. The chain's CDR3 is CASSVDRVNTEAFF. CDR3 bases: TGTGCCAGCAGCGTTGACAGGGTGAACACTGAAGCTTTCTTT.

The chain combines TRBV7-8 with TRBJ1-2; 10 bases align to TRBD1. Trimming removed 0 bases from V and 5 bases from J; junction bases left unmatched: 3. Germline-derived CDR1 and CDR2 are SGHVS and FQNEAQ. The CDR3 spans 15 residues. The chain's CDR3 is CASSLAGQGLYGYTF. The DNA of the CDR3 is TGTGCCAGCAGCTTAGCGGGACAGGGGCTTTATGGCTACACCTTC.

This CDR3 reads CASSITGYYGYTF. As DNA, the CDR3 is TGTGCCAGCAGCATTACAGGGTATTATGGCTACACCTTC. The chain is built from TRBV7-9 and TRBJ1-2; TRBD1 is a possible D gene (6 bases). The CDR3 length is 13 residues. The ends were cut back, 5 bases at V and 5 bases at J, with 12 bases in the middle. Germline V gene sequence: CDR1 SEHNR, CDR2 FQNEAQ (reference sequence).

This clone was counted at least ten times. The CDR3 DNA reads TGTGCCAGCAGCCCCCCAGGTGGAAACATTCAGTACTTC. This gives the protein CASSPPGGNIQYF. The rearrangement links TRBV7-2 to TRBJ2-4; D uncertain. Trimming shortened V by 5 bases and J by 6 bases, and 11 bases separated the two germline ends. CDR3 length: 13 residues. The germline V gene has CDR1 SGHTA and CDR2 FQGNSA.

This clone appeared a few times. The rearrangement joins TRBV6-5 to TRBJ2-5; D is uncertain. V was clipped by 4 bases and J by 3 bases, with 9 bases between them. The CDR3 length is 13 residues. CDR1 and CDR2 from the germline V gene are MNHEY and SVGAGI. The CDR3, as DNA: TGTGCCAGCAGTTTCAGACCGGAAGAGACCCAGTACTTC. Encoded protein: CASSFRPEETQYF.

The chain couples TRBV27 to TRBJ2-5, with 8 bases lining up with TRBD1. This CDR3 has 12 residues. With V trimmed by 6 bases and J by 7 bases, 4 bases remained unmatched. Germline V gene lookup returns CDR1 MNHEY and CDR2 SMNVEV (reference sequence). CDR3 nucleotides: TGTGCCAGCAGCTACGGACAGGGGACCCAGTACTTC. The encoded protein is CASSYGQGTQYF.

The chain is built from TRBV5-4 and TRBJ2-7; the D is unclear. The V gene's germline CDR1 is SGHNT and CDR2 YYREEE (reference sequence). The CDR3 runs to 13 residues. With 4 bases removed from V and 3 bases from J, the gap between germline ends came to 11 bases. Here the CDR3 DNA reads TGTGCCAGCAGCAGGTACGGATACTACGAGCAGTACTTC. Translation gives CASSRYGYYEQYF.

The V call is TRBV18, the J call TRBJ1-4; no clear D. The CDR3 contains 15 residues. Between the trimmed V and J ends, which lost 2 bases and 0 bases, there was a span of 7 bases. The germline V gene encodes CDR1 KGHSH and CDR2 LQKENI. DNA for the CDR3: TGTGCCAGCTCACCAAGGTCAGCAACTAATGAAAAACTGTTTTTT. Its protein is CASSPRSATNEKLFF.

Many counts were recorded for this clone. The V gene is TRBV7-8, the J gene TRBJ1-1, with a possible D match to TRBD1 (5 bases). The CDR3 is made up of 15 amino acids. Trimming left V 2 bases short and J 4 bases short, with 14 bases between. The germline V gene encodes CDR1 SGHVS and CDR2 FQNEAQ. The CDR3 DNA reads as TGTGCCAGCAGCTTAATAACAAGGGGAGGCACTGAAGCTTTCTTT. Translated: CASSLITRGGTEAFF.

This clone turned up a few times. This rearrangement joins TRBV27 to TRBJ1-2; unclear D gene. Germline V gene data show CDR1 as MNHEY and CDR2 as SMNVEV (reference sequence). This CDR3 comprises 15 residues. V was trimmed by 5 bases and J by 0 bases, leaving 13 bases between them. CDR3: CASSPQPGANYGYTF. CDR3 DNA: TGTGCCAGCAGTCCCCAACCGGGAGCTAACTATGGCTACACCTTC.

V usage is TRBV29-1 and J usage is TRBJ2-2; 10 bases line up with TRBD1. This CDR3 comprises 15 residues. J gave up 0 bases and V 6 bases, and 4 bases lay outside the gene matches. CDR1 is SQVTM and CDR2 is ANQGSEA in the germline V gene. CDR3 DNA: TGCAGCGTCGCGACAGGGGGCACGAACACCGGGGAGCTGTTTTTT. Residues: CSVATGGTNTGELFF.

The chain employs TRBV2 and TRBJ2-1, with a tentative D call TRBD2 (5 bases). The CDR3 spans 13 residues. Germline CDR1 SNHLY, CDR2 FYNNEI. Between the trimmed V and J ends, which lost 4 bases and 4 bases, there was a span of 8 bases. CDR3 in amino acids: CASSVIAYNEQFF. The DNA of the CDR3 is TGTGCCAGCAGTGTAATAGCGTACAATGAGCAGTTCTTC.

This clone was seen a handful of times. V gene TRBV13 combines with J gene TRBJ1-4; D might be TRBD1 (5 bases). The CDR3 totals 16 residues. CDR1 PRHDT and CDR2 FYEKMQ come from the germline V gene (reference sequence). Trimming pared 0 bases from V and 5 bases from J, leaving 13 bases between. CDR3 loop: CASSLGSGTPNEKLFF. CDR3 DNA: TGTGCCAGCAGCTTAGGATCCGGGACTCCGAATGAAAAACTGTTTTTT.

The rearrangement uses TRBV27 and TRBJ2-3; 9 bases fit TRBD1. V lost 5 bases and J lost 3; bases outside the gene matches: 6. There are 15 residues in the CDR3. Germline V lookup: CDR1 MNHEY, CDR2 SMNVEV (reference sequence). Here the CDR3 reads CASSAYRGQTDTQYF. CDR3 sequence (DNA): TGTGCCAGCAGTGCCTACAGGGGGCAGACAGATACGCAGTATTTT.

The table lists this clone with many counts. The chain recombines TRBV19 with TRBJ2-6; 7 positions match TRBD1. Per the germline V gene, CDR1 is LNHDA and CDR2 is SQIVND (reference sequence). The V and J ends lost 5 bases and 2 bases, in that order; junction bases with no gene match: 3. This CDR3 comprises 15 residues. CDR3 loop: CASSVQGTGANVLTF. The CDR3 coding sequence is TGTGCCAGTAGTGTACAGGGGACTGGGGCCAACGTCCTGACTTTC.

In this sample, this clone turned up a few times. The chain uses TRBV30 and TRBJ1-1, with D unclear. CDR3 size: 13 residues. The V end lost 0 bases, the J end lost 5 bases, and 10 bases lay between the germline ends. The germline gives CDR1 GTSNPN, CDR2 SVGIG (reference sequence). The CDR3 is CAWSVSPGTEAFF. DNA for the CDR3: TGTGCCTGGAGTGTAAGCCCGGGGACTGAAGCTTTCTTT. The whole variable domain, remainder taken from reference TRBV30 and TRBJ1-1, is SQTIHQWPATLVQPVGSPLSLECTVEGTSNPNLYWYRQAAGRGLQLLFYSVGIGQISSEVPQNLSASRPQDRQFILSSKKLLLSDSGFYLCAWSVSPGTEAFFGQGTRLTVV.

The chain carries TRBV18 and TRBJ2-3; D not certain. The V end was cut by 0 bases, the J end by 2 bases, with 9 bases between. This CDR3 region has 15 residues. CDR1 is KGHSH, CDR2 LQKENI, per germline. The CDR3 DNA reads TGTGCCAGCTCACCACCCCAGAGTTACACAGATACGCAGTATTTT. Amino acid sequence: CASSPPQSYTDTQYF.

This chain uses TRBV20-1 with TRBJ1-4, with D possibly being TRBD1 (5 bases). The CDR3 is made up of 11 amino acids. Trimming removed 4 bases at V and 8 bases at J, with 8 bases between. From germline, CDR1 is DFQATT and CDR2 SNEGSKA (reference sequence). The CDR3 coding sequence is TGCAGTGCTATGGGGCCCGAAAAACTGTTTTTT. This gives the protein CSAMGPEKLFF.